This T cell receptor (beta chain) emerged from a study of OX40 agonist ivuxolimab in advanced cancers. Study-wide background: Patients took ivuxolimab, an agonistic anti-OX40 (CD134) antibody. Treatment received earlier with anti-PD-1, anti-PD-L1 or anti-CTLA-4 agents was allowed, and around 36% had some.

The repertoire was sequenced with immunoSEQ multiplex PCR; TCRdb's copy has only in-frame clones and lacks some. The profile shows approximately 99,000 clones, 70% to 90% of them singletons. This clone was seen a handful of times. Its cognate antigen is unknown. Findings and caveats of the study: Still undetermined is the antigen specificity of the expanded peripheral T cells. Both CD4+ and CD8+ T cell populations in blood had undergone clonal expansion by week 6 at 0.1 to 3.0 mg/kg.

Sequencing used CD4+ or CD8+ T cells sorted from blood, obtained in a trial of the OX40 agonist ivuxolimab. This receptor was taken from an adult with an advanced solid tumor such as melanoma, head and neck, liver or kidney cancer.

The CDR3 coding sequence is TGTGCCAGCAGTTCTCTTGATCTAACCTTC. Translation: CASSSLDLTF. V gene TRBV2 combines with J gene TRBJ1-2; D call uncertain. The V gene lost 5 bases and the J gene lost 14 bases, with 12 bases spanning the gap. Germline values: CDR1 SNHLY, CDR2 FYNNEI. The CDR3 is made up of 10 amino acids. Filled out from reference TRBV2 and TRBJ1-2, the complete variable domain reads EPEVTQTPSHQVTQMGQEVILRCVPISNHLYFYWYRQILGQKVEFLVSFYNNEISEKSEIFDDQFSVERPDGSNFTLKIRSTKLEDSAMYFCASSSLDLTFGSGTRLTVV.